The clone carrying this TCR beta chain was recorded only once. The antigen is unknown. This CDR3 comprises 15 residues. With 7 bases clipped from V and 4 bases from J, the junction kept 6 bases outside the gene matches. CDR1 is LNHDA and CDR2 is SQIVND in the germline V gene (reference sequence). Here immunoSEQ multiplex PCR was the method, and the copy in TCRdb shows in-frame clones only, minus some. The table has 90,000 to 150,000 clones, over 75% seen once. This sample was taken from a study of cytomegalovirus exposure and HLA in healthy donors. Study-level findings and limits: Later, an analysis found that TCR clusters from the first cohort tended to co-occur in the 130 or so validation repertoires. Confirmation in vitro established that a few CMV-associated chains were specific for CMV antigens. Overall, roughly 150 TCR beta chains were annotated as cytomegalovirus-associated. Most TCR sequences proved rare, with some public TCRs found in many donors.

This receptor was taken from a woman aged 18-35 years in good health and CMV-seropositive. Sequenced: PBMCs. The rearrangement uses TRBV19 and TRBJ2-2; TRBD1 agrees at 10 bases. As DNA, the CDR3 is TGTGCCAGTACCGGGACAGGGGTTTTCACCGGGGAGCTGTTTTTT. Amino acid sequence: CASTGTGVFTGELFF.